The next 3 T cell receptor beta chains were all read from a single sample in a study of T cells in localized non-small cell lung cancer. Profiled with immunoSEQ multiplex PCR; TCRdb holds only in-frame clones, not every one. The data contain tens of thousands of clones, more than 75% of them singletons. The material sequenced was peripheral blood, taken before any cancer treatment. The origin of the receptors is a woman aged 40 to 75 with stage I squamous cell lung carcinoma.

The chain joins TRBV7-9 to TRBJ1-1; D is undetermined. The CDR3 totals 13 residues. V gave up 1 base and J gave up 4 bases, with 7 bases separating them. Germline loops: CDR1 SEHNR, CDR2 FQNEAQ (reference sequence). The CDR3 coding sequence is TGTGCCAGCAGCTTAGAGGTGGGCACTGAAGCTTTCTTT. Translated: CASSLEVGTEAFF.

The chain carries TRBV5-1 and TRBJ1-3; D perhaps matches TRBD1 (6 bases). This CDR3 is 15 amino acids long. Germline V gene data show CDR1 as SGHRS and CDR2 as YFSETQ. Trimming left V 4 bases short and J 2 bases short, with 13 bases between. The CDR3 loop is CASSKGQPAGNTIYF. As DNA, the CDR3 is TGCGCCAGCAGCAAAGGACAGCCCGCTGGAAACACCATATATTTT.

The chain links TRBV6-1 to TRBJ2-5, with D unclear. CDR1 is MNHNS and CDR2 is SASEGT in the germline V gene. Trimming left V 6 bases short and J 3 bases short, with 5 bases between. The CDR3 is made up of 11 amino acids. CDR3 sequence (DNA): TGTGCCAGCAGATGGGAAGAGACCCAGTACTTC. It specifies CASRWEETQYF.